This T cell receptor (beta chain) appears in the sequencing data of a study of blood T cells in healthy people across ages. Of note for this clonotype: Antigen unknown.

Primed by a sample-barcoded 5' primer and a J-beta primer mix, a second PCR proceeded for roughly 6 to 12 cycles. TCRdb recomputed calls from the 5' RACE reads with MiXCR, one row per CDR3 protein. The data hold fewer than 700,000 distinct CDR3 sequences, with around 41% observed a single time. Germline V gene lookup returns CDR1 MDHEN and CDR2 SYDVKM. V shed 3 bases and J shed 7 bases, with 8 bases lying between them. The CDR3 has 12 residues. Whole-study results and caveats: Long-lived donors had more naive CD4+ cells and higher diversity than aged donors. TCR beta diversity was tightly associated with the proportion of naive T cells. It was held that diversity estimates obtained from one million T cells represented underestimates. Per-million-T-cell TCR beta diversity fell roughly linearly with age.

The sample taken for sequencing was blood. The origin of this receptor is a man aged 80 or over in good health. The chain combines TRBV28 with TRBJ2-3; D ambiguous. CDR3 DNA: TGTGCCAGCAGTTTGTGGGAAAATACGCAGTATTTT. Protein sequence: CASSLWENTQYF.